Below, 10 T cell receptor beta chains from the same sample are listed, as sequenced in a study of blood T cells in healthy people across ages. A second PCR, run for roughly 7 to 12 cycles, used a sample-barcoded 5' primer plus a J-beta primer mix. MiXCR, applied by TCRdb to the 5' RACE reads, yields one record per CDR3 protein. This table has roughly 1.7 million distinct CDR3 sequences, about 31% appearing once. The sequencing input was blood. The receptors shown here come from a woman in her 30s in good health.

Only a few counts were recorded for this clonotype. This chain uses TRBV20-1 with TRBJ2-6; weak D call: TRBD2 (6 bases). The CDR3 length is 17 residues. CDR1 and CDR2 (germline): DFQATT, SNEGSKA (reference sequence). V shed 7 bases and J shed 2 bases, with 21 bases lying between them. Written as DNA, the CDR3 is TGCAGTGTATCCCCTAGGAGGGTCAGTGCTGGGGCCAACGTCCTGACTTTC. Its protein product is CSVSPRRVSAGANVLTF.

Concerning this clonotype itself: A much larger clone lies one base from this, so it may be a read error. The CDR3 reads CSADAGTDTQYF. CDR3 coding DNA: TGCAGCGCTGATGCAGGCACAGATACGCAGTATTTT. V usage is TRBV29-1 and J usage is TRBJ2-3; D not resolved. The CDR3 loop spans 12 amino acids. V gave up 7 bases and J gave up 1 base, with 9 bases separating them. The germline CDR1 and CDR2 sequences are SQVTM and ANQGSEA.

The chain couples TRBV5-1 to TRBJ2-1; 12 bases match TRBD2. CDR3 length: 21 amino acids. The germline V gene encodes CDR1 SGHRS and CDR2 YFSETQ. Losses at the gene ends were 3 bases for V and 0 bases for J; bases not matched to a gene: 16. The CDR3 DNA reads TGCGCCAGCAGCTCAGACGCAACTAGCGGGGGGCTTAGGAGCTCCTACAATGAGCAGTTCTTC. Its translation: CASSSDATSGGLRSSYNEQFF.

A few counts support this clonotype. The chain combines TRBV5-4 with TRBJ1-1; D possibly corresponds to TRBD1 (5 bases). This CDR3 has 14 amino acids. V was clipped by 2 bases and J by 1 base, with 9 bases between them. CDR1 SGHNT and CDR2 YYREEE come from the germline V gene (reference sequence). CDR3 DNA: TGTGCCAGCAGCTTAGGGACTTCGAACACTGAAGCTTTCTTT. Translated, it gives CASSLGTSNTEAFF.

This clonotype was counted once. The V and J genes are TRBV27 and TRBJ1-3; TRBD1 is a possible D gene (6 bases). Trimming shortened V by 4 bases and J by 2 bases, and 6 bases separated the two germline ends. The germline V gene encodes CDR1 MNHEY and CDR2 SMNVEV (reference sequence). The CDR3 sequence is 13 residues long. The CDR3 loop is CASSYRAGNTIYF. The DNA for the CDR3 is TGTGCCAGCAGTTACAGGGCTGGAAACACCATATATTTT.

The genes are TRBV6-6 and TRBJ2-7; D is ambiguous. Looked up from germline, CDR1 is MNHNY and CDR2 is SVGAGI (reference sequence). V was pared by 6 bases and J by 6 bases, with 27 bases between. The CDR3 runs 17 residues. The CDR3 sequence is CASSQDNSLLVEPEQYF. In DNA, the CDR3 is TGTGCCAGCAGCCAGGATAACAGCCTTTTGGTCGAGCCCGAGCAGTACTTC.

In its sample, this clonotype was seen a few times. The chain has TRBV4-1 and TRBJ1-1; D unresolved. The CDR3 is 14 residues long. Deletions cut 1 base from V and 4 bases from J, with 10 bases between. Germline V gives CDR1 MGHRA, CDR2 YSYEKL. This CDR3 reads CASSQGRRPTEAFF. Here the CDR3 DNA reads TGCGCCAGCAGCCAAGGTCGGAGGCCCACTGAAGCTTTCTTT.

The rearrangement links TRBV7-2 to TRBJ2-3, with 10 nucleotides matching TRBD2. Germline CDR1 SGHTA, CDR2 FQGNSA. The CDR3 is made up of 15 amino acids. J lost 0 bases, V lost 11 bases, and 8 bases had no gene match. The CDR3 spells CAGTERGGSTDTQYF. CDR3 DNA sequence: TGTGCCGGGACGGAGCGGGGGGGAAGCACAGATACGCAGTATTTT.

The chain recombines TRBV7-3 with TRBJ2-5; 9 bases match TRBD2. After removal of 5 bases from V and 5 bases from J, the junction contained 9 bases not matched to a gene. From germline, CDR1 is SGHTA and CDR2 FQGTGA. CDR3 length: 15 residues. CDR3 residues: CASSPLGTSRETQYF. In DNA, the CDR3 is TGTGCCAGCAGCCCCTTGGGGACTAGCAGGGAGACCCAGTACTTC.

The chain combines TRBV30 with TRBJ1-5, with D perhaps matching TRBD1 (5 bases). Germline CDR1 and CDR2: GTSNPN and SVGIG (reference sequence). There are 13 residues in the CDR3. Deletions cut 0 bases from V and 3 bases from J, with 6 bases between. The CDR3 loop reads CAWSVQANQPQHF. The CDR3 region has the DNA TGTGCCTGGAGTGTACAGGCCAATCAGCCCCAGCATTTT. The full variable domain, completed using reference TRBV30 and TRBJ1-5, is SQTIHQWPATLVQPVGSPLSLECTVEGTSNPNLYWYRQAAGRGLQLLFYSVGIGQISSEVPQNLSASRPQDRQFILSSKKLLLSDSGFYLCAWSVQANQPQHFGDGTRLSIL.